The T cell receptor beta chain under discussion was sequenced for a study of T-cell memory formation after mild COVID-19. On the study more broadly: Clusters were largely donor specific. Overall study findings and caveats: Day 15 to 85 contracting clones showed balanced CD4/CD8; later expanders leaned CD4+. Second-wave clones reaching peak frequency on day 37 lacked confirmed SARS-CoV-2 specificity.

The germline V gene has CDR1 MNHEY and CDR2 SMNVEV (reference sequence). The V gene lost 2 bases and the J gene lost 7 bases, with 18 bases spanning the gap. The CDR3 extends over 16 amino acids. Concerning this clonotype itself: The antigen remains unidentified.

UMIs and sample barcodes were carried by the TCR alpha and TCR beta cDNA libraries that 5'RACE produced using constant-segment primers. TCRdb reprocessed the 5' RACE reads with MiXCR, giving one entry per CDR3 protein. Among 550,000 to 650,000 distinct CDR3 sequences listed, 17% were seen once. Sequenced: PBMCs or a T cell subset sorted from them (not recorded which). The source of this sequence is an adult woman who had mild COVID-19 (a few samples of this study predate the infection). Cell type and time point are not known. The chain has TRBV27 and TRBJ1-5, with TRBD1 as a possible D gene (6 bases). The CDR3 loop reads CASSLEAQGPGQPQHF. CDR3 nucleotide sequence: TGTGCCAGCAGTTTAGAGGCCCAGGGGCCGGGGCAGCCCCAGCATTTT.